The rows below give T cell receptor beta chains drawn from one sample of a study of post-analysis software for immune sequencing data. TCRdb reprocessed the PCR reads via MiXCR and lists one record per CDR3 protein. The sample yields fewer than 850,000 distinct CDR3 sequences, 40% to 55% seen once. The sample taken for sequencing was blood. The receptors derive from a girl between 5 and 17 years old with multiple sclerosis. CDR3s include the opening cysteine and the closing phenylalanine or tryptophan. Fields, in order: D gene, clone size, J gene, V gene, CDR3 protein, CDR3 DNA. D genes are given only for firm matches. Clone size is not always given. Where it is, it says once, few, many or a class for expanded clones.

TRBD2 . TRBJ2-7 TRBV6-2/TRBV6-3 CASTPSGGQGYEQYF TGTGCCAGCACCCCTAGCGGAGGACAAGGCTACGAGCAGTACTTC
TRBD2 . TRBJ2-1 TRBV7-9 CASSLVAGGPDEQFF TGTGCCAGCAGCTTAGTAGCGGGAGGGCCGGATGAGCAGTTCTTC
. . TRBJ2-5 TRBV6-2/TRBV6-3 CASSPPEGRETQYF TGTGCCAGCAGCCCCCCGGAGGGGAGGGAGACCCAGTACTTC
. few TRBJ2-5 TRBV25-1 CASSKRKGRGETQYF TGTGCCAGCAGTAAACGCAAAGGGCGGGGAGAGACCCAGTACTTC
TRBD2 few TRBJ2-7 TRBV7-2 CASSFTATSGGAYEQYF TGTGCCAGCAGCTTTACAGCGACTAGCGGGGGGGCCTACGAGCAGTACTTC
. . TRBJ2-2 TRBV7-3 CASSQGLGELFF TGTGCCAGCAGCCAAGGACTCGGGGAGCTGTTTTTT
. few TRBJ2-1 TRBV27 CASSSFYNEQFF TGTGCCAGCAGTTCTTTTTACAATGAGCAGTTCTTC
. . TRBJ1-1 TRBV4-3 CASNQGAEAFF TGCGCCAGCAACCAAGGGGCTGAAGCTTTCTTT
. . TRBJ1-2 TRBV6-5 CASSYSIARDVGNRGYTF TGTGCCAGCAGTTACTCGATTGCCCGGGACGTCGGGAATAGAGGCTACACCTTC
. . TRBJ2-5 TRBV6-7 CASSYWVFESKKAGQETQYF TGTGCCAGCAGTTACTGGGTCTTTGAAAGCAAGAAAGCGGGCCAAGAGACCCAGTACTTC
TRBD2 few TRBJ2-7 TRBV27 CASSGTSGTYEQYF TGTGCCAGCAGTGGGACTAGCGGAACCTACGAGCAGTACTTC
TRBD2 . TRBJ2-1 TRBV29-1 CSVGLAGGSNEQFF TGCAGCGTGGGACTAGCGGGAGGTTCGAATGAGCAGTTCTTC
. . TRBJ2-3 TRBV27 CASRFGGADTQYF TGTGCCAGCAGGTTCGGCGGCGCAGATACGCAGTATTTT
. . TRBJ2-5 TRBV28 CASYTSRHQETQYF TGTGCCAGCTATACGTCCCGGCACCAAGAGACCCAGTACTTC
TRBD1 . TRBJ2-5 TRBV7-9 CASSLESAGGVETQYF TGTGCCAGCAGCTTAGAGAGCGCAGGGGGCGTGGAGACCCAGTACTTC
TRBD2 . TRBJ2-7 TRBV7-2 CASSLGLAGGWFEQYF TGTGCCAGCAGCTTAGGACTAGCGGGAGGGTGGTTCGAGCAGTACTTC
. few TRBJ2-1 TRBV9 CASSVGGSPEQFF TGTGCCAGCAGCGTAGGTGGGTCCCCTGAGCAGTTCTTC
. once TRBJ2-1 TRBV2 CASSEARLQQFF TGTGCCAGCAGTGAAGCCCGGCTACAGCAGTTCTTC
TRBD2 . TRBJ2-7 TRBV27 CASSRSGNAYEQYF TGTGCCAGCAGCCGTAGCGGGAACGCCTACGAGCAGTACTTC
. . TRBJ2-5 TRBV6-5 CASSSRDKTQYF TGTGCCAGCAGTTCGAGGGACAAGACCCAGTACTTC
. few TRBJ2-7 TRBV27 CASSLSDSTYEQYF TGTGCCAGCAGCCTCTCCGACAGTACCTACGAGCAGTACTTC
. . TRBJ1-5 TRBV6-1 CASSERGWGNQPQHF TGTGCCAGCAGTGAACGGGGGTGGGGCAATCAGCCCCAGCATTTT
. . TRBJ2-5 TRBV20-1 CSARAGFGGTQYF TGCAGTGCTAGAGCAGGGTTTGGCGGGACCCAGTACTTC
TRBD1 few TRBJ1-2 TRBV10-3 CAISVYEAGQGGNGYTF TGTGCCATCAGTGTCTACGAGGCGGGACAGGGGGGTAATGGCTACACCTTC
TRBD1 . TRBJ1-2 TRBV5-1 CASSLLDRSYNYGYTF TGCGCCAGCAGCTTACTGGACAGGAGTTATAACTATGGCTACACCTTC
TRBD2 . TRBJ2-1 TRBV29-1 CSARTSGADDEQFF TGCAGCGCCCGGACTAGCGGGGCTGACGATGAGCAGTTCTTC
. . TRBJ2-4 TRBV15 CATSRDLGLLKNIQYF TGTGCCACCAGCAGAGATTTGGGGCTTCTCAAAAACATTCAGTACTTC